One and the same sample provided the 2 T cell receptor beta chains below, sequenced in a study of OX40 agonist ivuxolimab in advanced cancers. The table came from immunoSEQ multiplex PCR; TCRdb's copy has only in-frame clones and leaves some out. This sample has 35,000 to 50,000 clones, with 85% to 90% found just once. Source: CD4+ or CD8+ T cells sorted from blood, taken in a trial of the OX40 agonist ivuxolimab. These receptors all come from an adult with an advanced solid tumor such as melanoma, head and neck, liver or kidney cancer.

The chain couples TRBV29-1 to TRBJ1-4; D is unclear. Trimming took 7 bases from V and 8 from J, leaving 11 bases between them. Germline loops: CDR1 SQVTM, CDR2 ANQGSEA. The CDR3 contains 11 residues. The CDR3 loop reads CSGLTAEKLFF. As DNA, the CDR3 is TGCAGCGGTCTTACAGCCGAAAAACTGTTTTTT.

CDR3 amino acids: CASSPQISNQPQHF. In DNA form, the CDR3 reads TGTGCCAGTAGTCCCCAGATTAGCAATCAGCCCCAGCATTTT. V and J are TRBV19 and TRBJ1-5; D call uncertain. The CDR3 is made up of 14 amino acids. Germline CDR1 reads LNHDA; CDR2 reads SQIVND (reference sequence). V was pared by 5 bases and J by 0 bases, with 8 bases between.